This is a list of T cell receptor beta chains from one sample in a study of blood T cell repertoires in COVID-19. TCRdb's table, derived via immunoSEQ multiplex PCR, lists solely in-frame clones and lacks some. The repertoire holds approximately 180,000 clones, roughly 85% seen once, with over 2.5% in the top ten. Sequenced: peripheral blood. Source of these receptors: a man in his sixties with acute or convalescent COVID-19. CDR3s include the opening cysteine and the closing phenylalanine or tryptophan. D genes are given only for firm matches.

cdr3_aa: CASSRTGAVGYTF; v_call: TRBV12-3/TRBV12-4; cdr3_length: 13; d_call: TRBD1
cdr3_aa: CASTSAGQGRRVATGELFF; v_call: TRBV19; cdr3_length: 19; d_call: TRBD1
cdr3_aa: CASSKHLAGVPGELFF; v_call: TRBV21-1; cdr3_length: 16; d_call: .
cdr3_aa: CASSRSGGINQPQHF; v_call: TRBV27; cdr3_length: 15; d_call: .
cdr3_aa: CASSLGVQGSYEQYF; v_call: TRBV5-1; cdr3_length: 15; d_call: .
cdr3_aa: CSALTGSGNTIYF; v_call: TRBV29-1; cdr3_length: 13; d_call: TRBD1
cdr3_aa: CASSSSLRGGLFF; v_call: TRBV2; cdr3_length: 13; d_call: .
cdr3_aa: CASSEDRTSYEQYF; v_call: TRBV2; cdr3_length: 14; d_call: .
cdr3_aa: CASSPGTGPSYEQYF; v_call: TRBV28; cdr3_length: 15; d_call: TRBD1
cdr3_aa: CASSPISSGRGTQYF; v_call: TRBV7-2; cdr3_length: 15; d_call: TRBD2